Below are 21 T cell receptor beta chains sequenced from a single sample in a study of Graves' ophthalmopathy and Graves' hyperthyroidism. Amplification from RNA transcripts yielded the TCR beta CDR3 regions. RT-PCR in the first round used HTBI primers; a second-round multiplex PCR followed. Each CDR3 protein gets one entry after TCRdb re-called the multiplex PCR reads with MiXCR. The sample records over a million distinct CDR3 sequences, about 38% being singletons. The sequenced sample consisted of peripheral blood or thyroid tissue (not recorded which). These receptor sequences come from an adult man with Graves' hyperthyroidism.

Of note for this clonotype: It may be a read error: a sequence one base away is much more abundant. The V call is TRBV3-1, the J call TRBJ2-2; no clear D gene. From germline, CDR1 is LGHDT and CDR2 YNNKEL (reference sequence). V was pared by 1 base and J by 6 bases, with 6 bases between. The CDR3 has 13 amino acids. The CDR3 loop reads CASSQVEAGELFF. For the CDR3, the DNA is TGTGCCAGCAGCCAAGTCGAGGCCGGGGAGCTGTTTTTT.

This clonotype has a single count. This sequence joins TRBV10-3 and TRBJ2-5; perhaps TRBD2 as D (6 bases). Germline lookup yields CDR1 ENHRY and CDR2 SYGVKD. This CDR3 spans 13 amino acids. Between the trimmed V and J ends, which lost 4 bases and 9 bases, there was a span of 15 bases. CDR3 sequence: CAISGGAEGPQYF. CDR3 nucleotide sequence: TGTGCCATCAGTGGGGGCGCGGAGGGGCCCCAGTACTTC.

The chain combines TRBV19 with TRBJ1-2; TRBD1 aligns across 12 bases. The CDR3 contains 19 residues. Germline CDR1 and CDR2: LNHDA and SQIVND (reference sequence). V dropped 7 bases and J dropped 7; count of bases not matched to a gene: 22. This chain's CDR3 is CASTPTAGTGGASNSGYTF. CDR3 bases: TGTGCCAGTACTCCTACAGCCGGGACAGGGGGCGCGAGTAATAGTGGCTACACCTTC.

The chain recombines TRBV12-3 or TRBV12-4 with TRBJ2-5; 9 bases align to TRBD2. After removal of 4 bases from V and 10 bases from J, the junction contained 13 bases not matched to a gene. The CDR3 loop spans 15 amino acids. The CDR3 region is CASSSPTSGRVVQYF. CDR3 DNA sequence: TGTGCCAGCAGTTCTCCGACTAGCGGAAGAGTCGTCCAGTACTTC.

The rearrangement joins TRBV29-1 to TRBJ2-7, with D perhaps TRBD2 (6 bases). The germline gives CDR1 SQVTM, CDR2 ANQGSEA. The CDR3 is 10 residues long. V was cut by 7 bases and J by 7 bases, with 11 bases left in between. The CDR3 sequence: CSAAAGEQYF. For the CDR3, the DNA is TGCAGCGCCGCCGCGGGGGAGCAGTACTTC.

The V gene is TRBV5-1, the J gene TRBJ1-6; the D gene is possibly TRBD1 (6 bases). V was pared by 2 bases and J by 8 bases, with 8 bases between. Germline V lookup: CDR1 SGHRS, CDR2 YFSETQ. This CDR3 is built from 13 residues. Written as DNA, the CDR3 is TGCGCCAGCAGCTTCCACAGGGATTCACCCCTCCACTTT. Translating gives CASSFHRDSPLHF.

This clonotype was picked up a small number of times. A clone one base away is much larger, so this may be a read error. The chain recombines TRBV10-3 with TRBJ1-1; D is unresolved. This CDR3 contains 13 residues. With 8 bases removed from V and 0 bases from J, the gap between germline ends came to 10 bases. Germline V lookup: CDR1 ENHRY, CDR2 SYGVKD. CDR3 sequence: CAISGSLNTEAFF. In DNA, the CDR3 is TGTGCCATCTCAGGCAGTCTGAACACTGAAGCTTTCTTT.

This clonotype was seen repeatedly, ten times or more. The chain combines TRBV20-1 with TRBJ1-1, with a weak D call TRBD1 (5 bases). Germline V gene lookup returns CDR1 DFQATT and CDR2 SNEGSKA (reference sequence). Trimming took 0 bases from V and 1 from J, leaving 9 bases between them. This CDR3 is built from 14 residues. This CDR3 is CSARDWGRNTEAFF. The CDR3 DNA sequence: TGCAGTGCTAGAGATTGGGGGAGGAACACTGAAGCTTTCTTT.

Worth noting for this clonotype: Sequence at one end of the junction differs from germline and may be a read error. The chain employs TRBV7-2 and TRBJ2-5; D is unclear. CDR1 and CDR2 from the germline V gene are SGHTA and FQGNSA. The CDR3 contains 15 residues. The CDR3 loop reads CASSVHTGVGETQYF. The CDR3 region has the DNA TGCGCCAGCAGCGTCCACACTGGGGTCGGGGAGACCCAGTACTTC.

This clonotype was seen at least ten times. The V call is TRBV20-1, the J call TRBJ1-5, with D unresolved. This CDR3 comprises 12 residues. The germline V gene has CDR1 DFQATT and CDR2 SNEGSKA (reference sequence). Deletions cut 3 bases from V and 6 bases from J, with 9 bases between. The DNA for the CDR3 is TGCAGTGCTAGTCTTGGTGGTCAGCCCCAGCATTTT. It yields the protein CSASLGGQPQHF.

About this clonotype: A much larger clonotype is one base distant, so this may be a read error. The chain employs TRBV20-1 and TRBJ2-7; D gene unclear. Deletions cut 0 bases from V and 0 bases from J, with 15 bases between. Germline lookup yields CDR1 DFQATT and CDR2 SNEGSKA (reference sequence). The CDR3 runs to 16 residues. The CDR3: CSARDERQRPSYEQYF. The CDR3 nucleotides are TGCAGTGCTAGAGATGAACGGCAGCGACCCTCCTACGAGCAGTACTTC.

This clonotype appeared many times. The rearrangement joins TRBV10-2 to TRBJ1-4; TRBD1 matches 7 bases. The CDR3 spans 13 residues. CDR1 and CDR2 (germline): WSHSY, SAAADI. Losses at the gene ends were 7 bases for V and 7 bases for J; bases not matched to a gene: 6. The CDR3 DNA is TGCGCCAGCAAGACCGCAGGGGGTGAAAAACTGTTTTTT. Protein sequence: CASKTAGGEKLFF.

At least ten counts were recorded for this clonotype. The chain is built from TRBV10-3 and TRBJ1-1, with 7 bases aligning to TRBD1. V dropped 7 bases and J dropped 6; count of bases not matched to a gene: 5. The CDR3 runs to 12 residues. Germline values: CDR1 ENHRY, CDR2 SYGVKD. The CDR3 sequence: CAINGQDSEAFF. For the CDR3, the DNA is TGTGCCATCAACGGACAGGACTCTGAAGCTTTCTTT.

This rearrangement joins TRBV7-2 to TRBJ2-2; D is possibly TRBD2 (6 bases). Between the trimmed V and J ends, which lost 8 bases and 9 bases, there was a span of 22 bases. The CDR3 totals 15 residues. Germline V gene sequence: CDR1 SGHTA, CDR2 FQGNSA. The CDR3 protein is CASERAGMILRELFF. CDR3 DNA sequence: TGTGCCAGCGAACGGGCGGGGATGATTCTACGGGAGCTGTTTTTT.

This clonotype was recorded at least ten times. The chain combines TRBV29-1 with TRBJ1-2, with D possibly TRBD1 on 5 matching bases. The CDR3 is 10 amino acids. With 5 bases removed from V and 8 bases from J, the gap between germline ends came to 9 bases. Germline values: CDR1 SQVTM, CDR2 ANQGSEA. CDR3 nucleotides: TGCAGCGTTACGGGGGACGGCTACACCTTC. Its translation: CSVTGDGYTF.

In its sample, this clonotype was seen many times. The chain has TRBV24-1 and TRBJ2-5; the D gene is possibly TRBD1 (6 bases). The CDR3 covers 15 residues. CDR1 and CDR2 from the germline V gene are KGHDR and SFDVKD. Trimming took off 1 base at V and 5 bases at J, with 13 bases between the two ends. The DNA of the CDR3 is TGTGCCACCAGTGATTTCCGAGGGGGTTTTGAGACCCAGTACTTC. Translated, it gives CATSDFRGGFETQYF.

The V call is TRBV11-2, the J call TRBJ2-7, with 10 bases fitting TRBD2. There are 17 residues in the CDR3. Germline CDR1 reads SGHAT; CDR2 reads FQNNGV. With V trimmed by 3 bases and J by 3 bases, 11 bases remained unmatched. The DNA of the CDR3 is TGTGCCAGCAGCTTTCCCCTTACTAGCGGGACTTTCTACGAGCAGTACTTC. Its translation: CASSFPLTSGTFYEQYF.

This chain joins TRBV24-1 and TRBJ1-1; TRBD1 matches at 10 bases. The V segment lost 10 bases and the J segment 5 bases; nucleotides outside the gene matches: 21. CDR3 size: 18 residues. The germline CDR1 and CDR2 sequences are KGHDR and SFDVKD. CDR3 sequence (DNA): TGTGCCACGGGAACCGAACAGCGGGAGACAGGGGGCACAACTGAAGCTTTCTTT. This gives the protein CATGTEQRETGGTTEAFF.

Only a few counts were recorded for this clonotype. This chain joins TRBV9 and TRBJ2-7; no clear D gene. V shed 3 bases and J shed 3 bases, with 10 bases lying between them. The CDR3 runs 13 residues. Germline-derived CDR1 and CDR2 are SGDLS and YYNGEE. The DNA of the CDR3 is TGTGCCAGCAGCGAGTCTCCGTTCTACGAGCAGTACTTC. Protein product: CASSESPFYEQYF.

CDR3 loop: CSVAWGLNTEAFF. The CDR3, as DNA: TGCAGCGTTGCTTGGGGGCTGAACACTGAAGCTTTCTTT. The chain joins TRBV29-1 to TRBJ1-1; weak D call: TRBD1 (6 bases). Germline V CDR1 and CDR2: SQVTM, ANQGSEA. The germline V and J ends were trimmed by 4 bases and 0 bases, with 9 bases remaining between them. The CDR3 spans 13 residues.

This clonotype was observed many times. The V call is TRBV10-2, the J call TRBJ1-2; unclear D gene. Trimming cost V 0 bases and J 0 bases, with 8 bases left between them. The length of the CDR3 is 15 residues. Germline CDR1 reads WSHSY; CDR2 reads SAAADI. In nucleotides, the CDR3 is TGCGCCAGCAGTGAGTCGATTGGAGCTAACTATGGCTACACCTTC. This codes for CASSESIGANYGYTF.